This TCR beta chain appears in the sequencing data of a study of shared clonotypes between healthy human individuals. Study-wide findings and caveats: The study generally estimated greater richness for naive than memory subsets. Donor clonotype sharing was expected to depend on sequencing depth.

With regard to this clone: Its antigen is as yet unknown. The sample contains more than one DNA sequence encoding this CDR3.

It was at deep level that the assay was run. TCRdb keeps only in-frame clones here, not all; method: immunoSEQ multiplex PCR. The sample contains some 2,100,000 clones, approximately 94% of which appear only once. Trimming stripped 8 bases from V and 3 bases from J, with 14 bases between. Germline CDR1 is MNHEY and CDR2 is SMNVEV (reference sequence). The CDR3 length is 13 residues. CD45RO-negative CD8 cells positively selected for CCR7 made up the naive population, which excluded terminally differentiated effector memory CD45RA+ cells. The TCR was taken from a man aged 18 to 35 in good health. Some clones in this sample may be carry-over from other donors' samples. The sample was naive CD8+ T cells from PBMCs. The chain is built from TRBV27 and TRBJ2-7, with TRBD2 as a possible D gene (5 bases). For the CDR3, the DNA is TGTGCCAGCTCCTTAAAAGGGAGCTACGAGCAGTACTTC. This sequence encodes CASSLKGSYEQYF.